Presented here are 16 T cell receptor beta chains from one specimen sequenced in a study of blood T cell repertoires in COVID-19. The protocol was immunoSEQ multiplex PCR, while the TCRdb copy is restricted to in-frame clones and leaves out a portion. The sample lists 150,000 to 200,000 clones; about 91% were seen once. Sequencing used PBMCs or T cells enriched from blood (not recorded which). The receptors shown here come from a woman younger than 30 who had recovered from COVID-19.

The chain links TRBV27 to TRBJ1-5; D remains unclear. The CDR3 extends over 13 amino acids. Between the trimmed V and J ends, which lost 1 base and 3 bases, there was a span of 4 bases. Germline values: CDR1 MNHEY, CDR2 SMNVEV (reference sequence). The CDR3 region is CASSLLANQPQHF. Written as DNA, the CDR3 is TGTGCCAGCAGTTTATTGGCCAATCAGCCCCAGCATTTT.

This clone was found once. The chain couples TRBV28 to TRBJ1-1, with 10 bases lining up with TRBD1. The CDR3 contains 15 residues. CDR1 and CDR2 from the germline V gene are MDHEN and SYDVKM. With V trimmed by 3 bases and J by 3 bases, 4 bases remained unmatched. CDR3 DNA: TGTGCCAGCAGTTTGAGACAGGGGGCCTACACTGAAGCTTTCTTT. Translating it yields CASSLRQGAYTEAFF.

Regarding this clone: Other DNA sequences of this sample code for an identical CDR3. This chain joins TRBV5-1 and TRBJ1-1, with 9 bases fitting TRBD1. The germline V gene encodes CDR1 SGHRS and CDR2 YFSETQ. The trim removed 4 bases at V and 3 bases at J, leaving 4 bases unmatched. The CDR3 is 14 amino acids. CDR3 region: CASSPRTGDTEAFF. In DNA, the CDR3 is TGCGCCAGCAGCCCGCGGACAGGGGACACTGAAGCTTTCTTT.

V usage is TRBV27 and J usage is TRBJ2-7, with TRBD2 matching over 11 bases. The CDR3 totals 17 residues. V lost 2 bases, J lost 1 base, and 7 bases stayed unmatched. Germline V gives CDR1 MNHEY, CDR2 SMNVEV (reference sequence). CDR3: CASSLNSRLAGSYEQYF. The DNA of the CDR3 is TGTGCCAGCAGTTTAAACAGTCGACTAGCGGGATCCTACGAGCAGTACTTC.

This clone appeared a single time. This chain links TRBV9 with TRBJ2-1; the match to TRBD2 covers 8 bases. CDR1 and CDR2 from the germline V gene are SGDLS and YYNGEE. V trimming: 4 bases; J trimming: 0 bases; junction bases outside the gene matches: 6. There are 16 residues in the CDR3. CDR3 nucleotide sequence: TGTGCCAGCAGCCCAACTAGCGGCGGCTCCTACAATGAGCAGTTCTTC. This sequence encodes CASSPTSGGSYNEQFF.

The CDR3 loop reads CASSSPPDYGYTF. The CDR3 DNA follows: TGTGCCAGCAGCTCCCCCCCCGACTATGGCTACACCTTC. The chain uses TRBV5-4 and TRBJ1-2; D is ambiguous. The CDR3 covers 13 residues. Trimming pared 3 bases from V and 3 bases from J, leaving 9 bases between. Germline-derived CDR1 and CDR2 are SGHNT and YYREEE (reference sequence).

The V gene is TRBV11-2, the J gene TRBJ2-7, with D perhaps TRBD1 (5 bases). Trimming took 3 bases from V and 0 from J, leaving 9 bases between them. Germline V lookup: CDR1 SGHAT, CDR2 FQNNGV. The CDR3 covers 14 residues. The DNA for the CDR3 is TGTGCCAGCAGCTTTAAGGGGATCTCCTACGAGCAGTACTTC. It specifies CASSFKGISYEQYF.

V is TRBV9 and J is TRBJ2-1; 14 nucleotides align to TRBD2. This CDR3 comprises 17 residues. Trimming cost V 5 bases and J 8 bases; bases outside gene matches: 12. The germline V gene encodes CDR1 SGDLS and CDR2 YYNGEE. The CDR3 DNA reads as TGTGCCAGCAGTCCCCTTTACCCGGGACTAGCGGGAGATGAGCAGTTCTTC. Translation: CASSPLYPGLAGDEQFF.

This chain connects TRBV5-1 to TRBJ2-2, with 7 bases matching TRBD2. The CDR3 has 13 amino acids. J was trimmed by 6 bases and V by 2 bases; bases with no gene match: 1. CDR1 SGHRS and CDR2 YFSETQ come from the germline V gene. DNA of the CDR3: TGCGCCAGCAGCTTCGGACTAGCCGGGGAGCTGTTTTTT. It yields the protein CASSFGLAGELFF.

The J gene is TRBJ1-1, the V gene TRBV4-1; TRBD1 agrees at 9 bases. Trimming took 4 bases from V and 1 from J; bases not matched to a gene: 4. Germline-derived CDR1 and CDR2 are MGHRA and YSYEKL. The CDR3 contains 15 residues. CDR3 nucleotides: TGCGCCAGCAGCCCTCGGACAGGGGAGAACACTGAAGCTTTCTTT. It encodes CASSPRTGENTEAFF.

This chain joins TRBV9 and TRBJ2-1; a weak D match, TRBD2 (6 bases). Germline CDR1 is SGDLS and CDR2 is YYNGEE. Trimming took 2 bases from V and 8 from J, leaving 11 bases between them. The CDR3 is made up of 13 amino acids. The CDR3 DNA is TGTGCCAGCAGCGTTGGACTACTGGATGAGCAGTTCTTC. Translated, it gives CASSVGLLDEQFF.

The V and J genes are TRBV19 and TRBJ2-1; TRBD1 matches 7 bases. CDR1 and CDR2 (germline): LNHDA, SQIVND (reference sequence). V gave up 4 bases and J gave up 0 bases; unmatched junction bases: 3. CDR3 length equals 15 residues. The CDR3 DNA follows: TGTGCCAGTAGTAATGACAGGGTCTCCTACAATGAGCAGTTCTTC. Translated, it gives CASSNDRVSYNEQFF.

J is TRBJ2-1 and V is TRBV28; 10 bases map to TRBD2. Germline CDR1 MDHEN, CDR2 SYDVKM. J lost 9 bases, V lost 6 bases, and 8 bases had no gene match. The CDR3 loop spans 14 amino acids. The CDR3 sequence is CASSPSGSYREQFF. Written as DNA, the CDR3 is TGTGCCAGCAGCCCTAGCGGGAGCTATCGTGAGCAGTTCTTC.

Comments on this clone: Other DNA sequences of this sample code for an identical CDR3. This chain links TRBV30 with TRBJ2-7; the match to TRBD1 covers 9 bases. The CDR3 has 13 residues. The germline gives CDR1 GTSNPN, CDR2 SVGIG (reference sequence). The V and J ends lost 0 bases and 4 bases, in that order; junction bases with no gene match: 1. CDR3 coding DNA: TGTGCCTGGAGTGTACAGGGGGCTTACGAGCAGTACTTC. Amino acid sequence: CAWSVQGAYEQYF.

This chain joins TRBV15 and TRBJ2-5; a weak D match, TRBD2 (6 bases). This CDR3 has 15 amino acids. V was shortened by 3 bases and J by 1 base, with 12 bases between the two germline ends. In germline, CDR1 is LNHNV, CDR2 YYDKDF (reference sequence). The CDR3 is CATSSVGLLQETQYF. The CDR3 DNA follows: TGTGCCACCAGCAGCGTGGGACTCCTCCAAGAGACCCAGTACTTC.

The chain's CDR3 is CASSFSGRGEQYF. The CDR3 bases are TGCGCCAGCAGCTTTAGCGGGAGAGGCGAGCAGTACTTC. The V call is TRBV5-1, the J call TRBJ2-7; 9 bases align to TRBD2. Germline V gene sequence: CDR1 SGHRS, CDR2 YFSETQ. J gave up 6 bases and V 2 bases, and 3 bases lay outside the gene matches. The CDR3 loop spans 13 amino acids.